This is a list of T cell receptor beta chains from one sample in a study of blood T cell repertoires in COVID-19. Assay: immunoSEQ multiplex PCR; the TCRdb copy retains only in-frame clones and omits some. The top ten clones hold less than 2% of a sample with some 50,000 clones, 80% to 90% of them seen once. Sequencing input: peripheral blood. These receptor sequences come from a man aged 55 to 69 with acute or convalescent COVID-19. CDR3s include the opening cysteine and the closing phenylalanine or tryptophan. D genes are given only for firm matches. Clone size is given for some rows only: seen once, a few or many times, or a class if the clone is expanded.

v_gene,d_gene,j_gene,abundance,CDR3aa,CDR3nt
TRBV4-2,NA,TRBJ2-7,NA,CASSQHDPRVKRGEQYF,TGTGCCAGCAGCCAGCATGACCCCAGGGTCAAGAGAGGCGAGCAGTACTTC
TRBV5-4,TRBD1,TRBJ2-7,few,CASSSRDRGLYEQYF,TGTGCCAGCAGCTCAAGGGACAGGGGGCTCTACGAGCAGTACTTC
TRBV11-2,NA,TRBJ1-1,NA,CASSSGSGKMNTEAFF,TGTGCCAGCAGCTCCGGCTCAGGGAAAATGAACACTGAAGCTTTCTTT
TRBV18,TRBD2,TRBJ2-7,NA,CASSPGRGENYEQYF,TGTGCCAGCTCCCCCGGCCGGGGGGAAAACTACGAGCAGTACTTC
TRBV6-1,NA,TRBJ2-3,NA,CASSEAASSADTQYF,TGTGCCAGCAGTGAAGCAGCATCTTCGGCAGATACGCAGTATTTT
TRBV6-5,NA,TRBJ1-5,NA,CASIWEQGNQPQHF,TGTGCCAGCATTTGGGAACAGGGCAATCAGCCCCAGCATTTT
TRBV4-1,NA,TRBJ2-7,NA,CASSQGRGQDYEQYF,TGCGCCAGCAGCCAGGGAAGGGGTCAGGACTACGAGCAGTACTTC
TRBV24-1,NA,TRBJ1-4,once,CATRMLYGKGLNEKLFF,TGTGCCACCAGGATGTTGTATGGGAAGGGGCTTAATGAAAAACTGTTTTTT
TRBV3-1/TRBV3-2,NA,TRBJ2-3,NA,CASSQDPQADTQYF,TGTGCCAGCAGCCAAGACCCGCAGGCCGATACGCAGTATTTT
TRBV5-1,TRBD1,TRBJ1-2,NA,CASSFDRGRGYTF,TGCGCCAGCAGCTTTGACAGGGGGCGCGGCTACACCTTC
TRBV7-2,NA,TRBJ1-3,NA,CASSLGPVGAGNTIYF,TGTGCCAGCAGCTTAGGCCCGGTGGGGGCAGGAAACACCATATATTTT
TRBV6-2/TRBV6-3,NA,TRBJ1-2,few,CASSYSGEVYGYTF,TGTGCCAGCAGTTACTCCGGGGAGGTCTATGGCTACACCTTC
TRBV6-6,NA,TRBJ1-6,NA,CASSPFTRESSYNSPLHF,TGTGCCAGCAGTCCCTTCACCAGGGAAAGTTCCTATAATTCACCCCTCCACTTT
TRBV19,TRBD2,TRBJ2-1,NA,CASSPLAGSPNEQFF,TGTGCCTCCAGTCCACTAGCGGGGTCACCCAATGAGCAGTTCTTC
TRBV7-9,NA,TRBJ1-1,NA,CASSSPGTMNTEAFF,TGTGCCAGCAGCTCACCCGGGACAATGAACACTGAAGCTTTCTTT
TRBV12-5,NA,TRBJ1-6,NA,CASGWGDSPLHF,TGTGCTAGTGGCTGGGGGGATTCACCCCTCCACTTT
TRBV5-1,TRBD1,TRBJ2-3,once,CASSLGPQGSGDTQYF,TGCGCCAGCAGCTTGGGGCCACAGGGGTCGGGGGATACGCAGTATTTT
TRBV19,TRBD2,TRBJ2-5,NA,CASSRYGGAEYQETQYF,TGTGCCAGTAGTAGGTACGGGGGGGCCGAGTACCAAGAGACCCAGTACTTC
TRBV19,NA,TRBJ2-5,once,CASKRGPGWQETQYF,TGTGCCAGTAAAAGGGGCCCAGGGTGGCAAGAGACCCAGTACTTC
TRBV30,TRBD1,TRBJ2-1,NA,CAPPTRDRELLNEQFF,TGTGCCCCCCCCACGCGAGACAGGGAACTCCTAAATGAGCAGTTCTTC
TRBV2,NA,TRBJ1-2,NA,CASRANREINYGYTF,TGTGCCAGCAGGGCTAATCGGGAAATTAACTATGGCTACACCTTC
TRBV4-2,TRBD2,TRBJ2-5,NA,CASSPKGTSGGETQYF,TGTGCCAGCAGCCCCAAGGGTACTAGCGGGGGGGAGACCCAGTACTTC
TRBV19,TRBD1,TRBJ1-1,once,CASSTDRVNTEAFF,TGTGCCAGTAGTACTGACAGGGTGAACACTGAAGCTTTCTTT
TRBV19,NA,TRBJ1-2,NA,CASSIEVGGGYTF,TGTGCCAGTAGTATAGAAGTGGGAGGAGGCTACACCTTC
TRBV28,NA,TRBJ1-3,once,CASSFPRSGNTIYF,TGTGCCAGCAGTTTCCCCCGCTCTGGAAACACCATATATTTT
TRBV5-1,TRBD1,TRBJ2-3,NA,CASSWDRGTDTQYF,TGCGCCAGCAGCTGGGACAGGGGAACAGATACGCAGTATTTT
TRBV20-1,TRBD2,TRBJ2-1,NA,CSASGPGLAGAPEQFF,TGCAGTGCTAGTGGTCCGGGACTAGCGGGGGCCCCCGAGCAGTTCTTC
TRBV7-9,TRBD2,TRBJ2-3,NA,CASSSTSGGADTQYF,TGTGCCAGCAGCTCTACTAGCGGGGGGGCAGATACGCAGTATTTT
TRBV7-6,NA,TRBJ2-1,NA,CASSLSWNSHTGQSTYNEQFF,TGTGCCAGCAGCCTGAGCTGGAACTCACATACTGGACAGTCGACCTACAATGAGCAGTTCTTC
TRBV6-6,NA,TRBJ1-2,NA,CASSQGGGSYGYTF,TGTGCCAGCAGTCAAGGGGGAGGGAGCTATGGCTACACCTTC
TRBV18,NA,TRBJ2-2,NA,CASSLQSTGELFF,TGTGCCAGCTCTCTACAGAGCACCGGGGAGCTGTTTTTT
TRBV7-2,TRBD2,TRBJ2-5,NA,CASSLDGGGAKTQYF,TGTGCCAGCAGCTTAGACGGCGGGGGGGCCAAGACCCAGTACTTC
TRBV11-2,NA,TRBJ1-4,NA,CASSLYREHEKLFF,TGTGCCAGCAGCTTATACAGGGAGCATGAAAAACTGTTTTTT
TRBV6-1,NA,TRBJ1-4,NA,CASSEAQAGTNEKLFF,TGTGCCAGCAGTGAAGCGCAAGCAGGGACTAATGAAAAACTGTTTTTT
TRBV2,NA,TRBJ2-7,once,CASSGTGTGYEQYF,TGTGCCAGCAGTGGAACAGGGACCGGCTACGAGCAGTACTTC
TRBV10-2,NA,TRBJ1-5,NA,CASSRGANNQPQHF,TGCGCCAGCAGCCGGGGGGCCAACAATCAGCCCCAGCATTTT
TRBV2,NA,TRBJ1-1,once,CASTQGRPNTEAFF,TGTGCCAGCACCCAGGGGCGGCCGAACACTGAAGCTTTCTTT
TRBV6-1,NA,TRBJ1-5,NA,CASSETVRNQPQHF,TGTGCCAGCAGTGAGACTGTCCGTAATCAGCCCCAGCATTTT
TRBV7-8,TRBD1,TRBJ2-1,NA,CASSPGQGYNNEQFF,TGTGCCAGCAGCCCGGGACAGGGGTATAACAATGAGCAGTTCTTC
TRBV29-1,NA,TRBJ2-5,once,CSAKGASQETQYF,TGCAGCGCGAAAGGGGCCAGCCAAGAGACCCAGTACTTC
TRBV5-1,TRBD1,TRBJ2-7,NA,CASSIQTGGSEQYF,TGCGCCAGCAGCATACAGACAGGGGGCTCCGAGCAGTACTTC
TRBV6-2/TRBV6-3,NA,TRBJ2-5,NA,CASSKQAIIIQETQYF,TGTGCCAGCAGTAAACAGGCGATTATAATCCAAGAGACCCAGTACTTC
TRBV10-1,NA,TRBJ2-3,NA,CASKNGGTDTQYF,TGCGCCAGCAAGAACGGGGGCACAGATACGCAGTATTTT
TRBV5-1,NA,TRBJ2-2,NA,CASSSRTDSNTGELFF,TGCGCCAGCAGCTCGAGGACAGATTCGAACACCGGGGAGCTGTTTTTT
TRBV7-3,TRBD2,TRBJ2-2,NA,CASSSSSGGAELFF,TGTGCCAGCAGCTCTTCTAGCGGGGGGGCGGAGCTGTTTTTT
TRBV6-1,NA,TRBJ1-3,NA,CASSATGSGVGFSGNTIYF,TGTGCCAGCAGTGCCACAGGTTCAGGGGTCGGTTTTTCTGGAAACACCATATATTTT
TRBV12-3/TRBV12-4,TRBD1,TRBJ1-3,NA,CASRQGAGNTIYF,TGTGCCAGCCGACAGGGGGCTGGAAACACCATATATTTT
TRBV11-2,TRBD1,TRBJ1-1,NA,CASSSGQLEAFF,TGTGCCAGCAGCTCGGGACAGCTAGAAGCTTTCTTT
TRBV5-5,NA,TRBJ2-6,NA,CASTLRADGANVLTF,TGTGCCAGCACCCTCAGGGCGGATGGGGCCAACGTCCTGACTTTC
TRBV29-1,TRBD1,TRBJ1-1,NA,CSVGGGQGAAEAFF,TGCAGCGTTGGCGGGGGACAGGGGGCGGCTGAAGCTTTCTTT
TRBV6-6,NA,TRBJ1-2,NA,CASSYSRPYEGYGYTF,TGTGCCAGCAGTTACTCCCGGCCATACGAGGGCTATGGCTACACCTTC
TRBV6-4,TRBD1,TRBJ2-1,NA,CASRGTGEEQFF,TGTGCCAGCAGGGGGACAGGGGAAGAGCAGTTCTTC